The 16 T cell receptor beta chains below all came from one sample that was sequenced in a study of vaccination and CD4 T cells after COVID-19. The antigens of these receptors remain unknown. Treatment specified: roughly 11-day PBMC culture with coronavirus spike peptide pools or control peptides (ViraFEST assay). Sequencing of the DNA from cultured CD4+ T cells was carried out with the Oncomine TCR Beta short-read assay. TCRdb reprocessed the PCR reads via MiXCR and lists one record per CDR3 protein. Of fewer than 25,000 distinct CDR3 sequences listed, roughly 49% are singletons. Sequencing was performed on CD4+ T cells from blood, cultured in vitro. All receptors come from a human donor who had recovered from COVID-19.

This clonotype appeared a few times. The chain's CDR3 is CSVLEGGWNTEAFF. The CDR3 coding sequence is TGCAGCGTTTTAGAGGGGGGGTGGAACACTGAAGCTTTCTTT. The chain links TRBV29-1 to TRBJ1-1, with a tentative D call TRBD1 (6 bases). This CDR3 is built from 14 residues. Trimming took 5 bases from V and 1 from J, leaving 14 bases between them. Germline V gene sequence: CDR1 SQVTM, CDR2 ANQGSEA.

V and J are TRBV12-3 or TRBV12-4 and TRBJ2-7; D gene unclear. CDR3 length: 14 amino acids. V was shortened by 1 base and J by 1 base, with 8 bases between the two germline ends. The CDR3 DNA reads TGTGCCAGCAGTTTAGAAACAGCGTCCTACGAGCAGTACTTC. Translation gives CASSLETASYEQYF.

There are a few counts of this clonotype. This chain joins TRBV6-2 or TRBV6-3 and TRBJ2-1; the D is unclear. The CDR3 sequence is 12 residues long. The germline CDR1 and CDR2 sequences are MNHEY and SVGEGT. Between the trimmed V and J ends, which lost 6 bases and 8 bases, there was a span of 11 bases. The CDR3 nucleotides read TGTGCCAGCAGGGAGTTTTGGGATGAGCAGTTCTTC. As protein: CASREFWDEQFF.

The rearrangement uses TRBV6-2 or TRBV6-3 and TRBJ2-4, with D possibly matching TRBD2 (6 bases). The CDR3 is 14 amino acids. Germline V gives CDR1 MNHEY, CDR2 SVGEGT. V was pared by 2 bases and J by 6 bases, with 11 bases between. In nucleotides, the CDR3 is TGTGCCAGCAGTTACGGAGGGAGCGGAAACATTCAGTACTTC. As protein: CASSYGGSGNIQYF.

The CDR3 loop reads CASSQGVSQPQHF. CDR3 DNA: TGTGCCAGCAGCCAAGGGGTTAGTCAGCCCCAGCATTTT. The V call is TRBV5-4, the J call TRBJ1-5; weak D call: TRBD1 (5 bases). Germline CDR1 reads SGHNT; CDR2 reads YYREEE (reference sequence). The CDR3 covers 13 residues. V lost 4 bases, J lost 6 bases, and 11 bases lay in between.

V gene TRBV27 combines with J gene TRBJ2-5; TRBD2 matches 7 bases. The CDR3 consists of 15 residues. Trimming removed 5 bases from V and 3 bases from J; junction bases left unmatched: 9. Germline V CDR1 and CDR2: MNHEY, SMNVEV (reference sequence). CDR3 nucleotide sequence: TGTGCCAGCAGTGCCCGACTAGCTAGGGAAGAGACCCAGTACTTC. Translation gives CASSARLAREETQYF.

The rearrangement uses TRBV29-1 and TRBJ1-5; perhaps TRBD1 as D (5 bases). The V and J ends lost 4 bases and 3 bases respectively, with 13 bases between them. Germline CDR1 is SQVTM and CDR2 is ANQGSEA. The CDR3 length is 14 residues. The chain's CDR3 is CSVAQGSYNQPQHF. The CDR3 DNA sequence: TGCAGCGTTGCGCAGGGTTCATACAATCAGCCCCAGCATTTT.

This chain connects TRBV20-1 to TRBJ1-1, with a tentative D call TRBD1 (5 bases). The CDR3 extends over 12 amino acids. Germline CDR1 DFQATT, CDR2 SNEGSKA (reference sequence). V was shortened by 2 bases and J by 4 bases, with 8 bases between the two germline ends. As DNA, the CDR3 is TGCAGTGCTAGACAGGGCATCACTGAAGCTTTCTTT. Protein sequence: CSARQGITEAFF.

V and J are TRBV15 and TRBJ2-1, with D perhaps TRBD1 or TRBD2 (6 bases each). CDR1 LNHNV and CDR2 YYDKDF come from the germline V gene (reference sequence). CDR3 size: 16 residues. The V gene lost 0 bases and the J gene lost 5 bases, with 14 bases spanning the gap. Here the CDR3 reads CATSRDPGASHNEQFF. CDR3 sequence (DNA): TGTGCCACCAGCAGAGATCCGGGGGCTTCCCACAATGAGCAGTTCTTC.

This sequence joins TRBV15 and TRBJ1-6; TRBD1 might be the D (5 bases). Trimming removed 0 bases from V and 9 bases from J, with 9 bases in between. The CDR3 extends over 14 amino acids. Germline values: CDR1 LNHNV, CDR2 YYDKDF (reference sequence). The DNA of the CDR3 is TGTGCCACCAGCAGAGATCATCAGGGTTCACCCCTCCACTTT. It yields the protein CATSRDHQGSPLHF.

This chain joins TRBV18 and TRBJ2-3; 7 bases match TRBD2. V trimming: 2 bases; J trimming: 5 bases; junction bases outside the gene matches: 10. Germline V gene data show CDR1 as KGHSH and CDR2 as LQKENI. The CDR3 is made up of 16 amino acids. The CDR3 DNA follows: TGTGCCAGCTCACCAGGGGGGGACGAAGCGGAAGATACGCAGTATTTT. This translates into CASSPGGDEAEDTQYF.

This clonotype occurred a few times. J is TRBJ2-3 and V is TRBV6-1; TRBD2 matches 7 bases. The V gene's germline CDR1 is MNHNS and CDR2 SASEGT. The CDR3 is 15 amino acids. V was clipped by 3 bases and J by 8 bases; unmatched bases: 11. The CDR3 nucleotides are TGTGCCAGCAGTGAGGGGACTACCTCCCGGGGTACGCAGTATTTT. It is translated as CASSEGTTSRGTQYF.

This clonotype was seen more than once but under ten times. The rearrangement joins TRBV5-1 to TRBJ2-6; D may match TRBD1 or TRBD2 (6 bases each). V was cut by 4 bases and J by 2 bases, with 10 bases left in between. Germline V gene sequence: CDR1 SGHRS, CDR2 YFSETQ. This CDR3 spans 15 amino acids. CDR3 region: CASSRGGTGANVLTF. The CDR3 DNA reads TGCGCCAGCAGCAGAGGGGGGACTGGGGCCAACGTCCTGACTTTC.

In its sample, this clonotype was seen a few times. The chain links TRBV6-5 to TRBJ2-3; 14 nucleotides align to TRBD2. The V gene's germline CDR1 is MNHEY and CDR2 SVGAGI. The CDR3 is made up of 16 amino acids. Trimming removed 4 bases from V and 4 bases from J; junction bases left unmatched: 4. CDR3 protein: CASSFRGLAGADTQYF. CDR3 sequence (DNA): TGTGCCAGCAGTTTCCGGGGACTAGCGGGAGCAGATACGCAGTATTTT.

The V and J genes are TRBV29-1 and TRBJ1-6; D perhaps matches TRBD1 (6 bases). Germline V gene data show CDR1 as SQVTM and CDR2 as ANQGSEA. The CDR3 runs to 14 residues. V gave up 4 bases and J gave up 8 bases, with 15 bases separating them. This CDR3 reads CSVAGGAADSPLHF. Written as DNA, the CDR3 is TGCAGCGTTGCCGGGGGGGCCGCTGATTCACCCCTCCACTTT.

This clonotype has more than one count but fewer than ten. The rearrangement joins TRBV11-1 to TRBJ2-5, with TRBD2 matching over 13 bases. The germline V gene encodes CDR1 SGHAT and CDR2 FQDESV (reference sequence). The length of the CDR3 is 15 residues. Trimming cost V 5 bases and J 2 bases; bases outside gene matches: 2. This CDR3 reads CASSPGLAGQETQYF. CDR3 DNA: TGTGCCAGCAGCCCGGGACTAGCGGGACAAGAGACCCAGTACTTC.